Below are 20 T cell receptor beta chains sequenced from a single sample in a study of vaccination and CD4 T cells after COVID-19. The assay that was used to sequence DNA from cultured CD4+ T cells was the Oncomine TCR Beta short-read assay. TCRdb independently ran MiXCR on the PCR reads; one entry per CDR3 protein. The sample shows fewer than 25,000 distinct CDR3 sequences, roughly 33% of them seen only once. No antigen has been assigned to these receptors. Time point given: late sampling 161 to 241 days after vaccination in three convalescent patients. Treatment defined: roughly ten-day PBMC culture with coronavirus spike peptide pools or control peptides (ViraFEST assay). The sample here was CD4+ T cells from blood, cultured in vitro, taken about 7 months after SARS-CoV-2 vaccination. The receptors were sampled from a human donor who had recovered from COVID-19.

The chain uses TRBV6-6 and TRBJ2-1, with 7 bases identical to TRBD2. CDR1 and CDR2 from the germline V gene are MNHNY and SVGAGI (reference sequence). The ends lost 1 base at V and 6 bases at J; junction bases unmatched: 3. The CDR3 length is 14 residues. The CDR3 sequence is CASSYLRESNEQFF. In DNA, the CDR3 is TGTGCCAGCAGTTACTTGCGGGAGTCCAATGAGCAGTTCTTC.

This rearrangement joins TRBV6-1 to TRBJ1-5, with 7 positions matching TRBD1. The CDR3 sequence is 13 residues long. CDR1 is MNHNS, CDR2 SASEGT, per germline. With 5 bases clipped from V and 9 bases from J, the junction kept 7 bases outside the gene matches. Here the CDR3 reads CASSRQGYRPQHF. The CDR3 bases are TGTGCCAGCAGTAGACAGGGATATCGGCCCCAGCATTTT.

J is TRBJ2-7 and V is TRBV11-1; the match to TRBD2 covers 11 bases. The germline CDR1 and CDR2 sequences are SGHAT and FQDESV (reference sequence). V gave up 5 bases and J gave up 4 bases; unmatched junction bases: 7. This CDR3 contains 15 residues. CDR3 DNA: TGTGCCAGCAGCCCGCGACTAGCGGGGTTATACGAGCAGTACTTC. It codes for CASSPRLAGLYEQYF.

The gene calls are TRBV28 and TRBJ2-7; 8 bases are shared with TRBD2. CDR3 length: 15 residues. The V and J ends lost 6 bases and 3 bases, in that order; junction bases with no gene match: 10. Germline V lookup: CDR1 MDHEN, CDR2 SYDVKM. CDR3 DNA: TGTGCCAGCAGCCCCAGAAGCGGGGGACTCTACGAGCAGTACTTC. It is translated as CASSPRSGGLYEQYF.

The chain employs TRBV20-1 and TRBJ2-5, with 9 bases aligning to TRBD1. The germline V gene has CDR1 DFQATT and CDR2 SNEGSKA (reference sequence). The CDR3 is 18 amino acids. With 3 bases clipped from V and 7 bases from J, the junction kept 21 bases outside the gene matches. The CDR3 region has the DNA TGCAGTGCTAGGGTACCGATGCCGGGACAGGGTGTTTATGGGACCCAGTACTTC. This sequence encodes CSARVPMPGQGVYGTQYF.

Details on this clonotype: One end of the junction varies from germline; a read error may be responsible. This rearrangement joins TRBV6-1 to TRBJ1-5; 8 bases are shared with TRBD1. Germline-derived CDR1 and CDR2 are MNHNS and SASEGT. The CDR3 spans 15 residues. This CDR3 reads CAGSEVGQGGQPQHF. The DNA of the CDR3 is TGTGCCGGCAGTGAAGTAGGACAGGGTGGCCAGCCCCAGCATTTT.

In DNA, the CDR3 is TGCAGTGCTAGAGATACCGGGAGGGGGGGCACAGATACGCAGTATTTT. This translates into CSARDTGRGGTDTQYF. The chain has TRBV20-1 and TRBJ2-3; 8 nucleotides line up with TRBD2. Germline CDR1 is DFQATT and CDR2 is SNEGSKA (reference sequence). V dropped 0 bases and J dropped 1; count of bases not matched to a gene: 6. The CDR3 totals 16 residues.

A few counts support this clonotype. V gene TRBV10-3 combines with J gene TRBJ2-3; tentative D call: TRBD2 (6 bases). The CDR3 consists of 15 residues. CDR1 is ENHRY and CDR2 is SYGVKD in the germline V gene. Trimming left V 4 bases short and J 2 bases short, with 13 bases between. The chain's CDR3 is CAISVLPGDTDTQYF. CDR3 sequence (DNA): TGTGCCATCAGTGTCCTACCGGGAGACACAGATACGCAGTATTTT.

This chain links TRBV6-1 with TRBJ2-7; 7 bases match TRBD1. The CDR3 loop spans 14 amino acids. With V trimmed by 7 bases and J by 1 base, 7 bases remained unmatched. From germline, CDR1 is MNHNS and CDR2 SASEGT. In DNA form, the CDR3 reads TGTGCCAGCACCGAGACAGGGCCATCCTACGAGCAGTACTTC. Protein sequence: CASTETGPSYEQYF.

The CDR3 reads CTSGKRGKDTQYF. The CDR3 nucleotides read TGTACTAGCGGGAAGAGGGGTAAGGATACGCAGTATTTT. This chain links TRBV5-4 with TRBJ2-3, with 10 bases lining up with TRBD2. From germline, CDR1 is SGHNT and CDR2 YYREEE (reference sequence). This CDR3 is built from 13 residues.

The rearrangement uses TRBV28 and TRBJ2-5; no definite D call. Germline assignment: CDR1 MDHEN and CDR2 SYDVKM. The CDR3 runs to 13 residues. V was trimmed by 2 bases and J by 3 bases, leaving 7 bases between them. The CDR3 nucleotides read TGTGCCAGCAGTTTAATCAGGAAAGAGACCCAGTACTTC. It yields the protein CASSLIRKETQYF.

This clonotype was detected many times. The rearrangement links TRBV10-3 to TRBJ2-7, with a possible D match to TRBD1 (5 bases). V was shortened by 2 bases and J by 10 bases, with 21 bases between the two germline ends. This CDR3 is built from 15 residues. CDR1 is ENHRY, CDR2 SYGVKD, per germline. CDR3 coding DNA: TGTGCCATCAGTGAGACACAGGCGGCGGCGGCGGAACAGTACTTC. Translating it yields CAISETQAAAAEQYF.

For the CDR3, the DNA is TGTGCCAGCACCCCTCAACCCCCCTCCCTAGCGGGAGGGCCCGGTGAGCAGTTCTTC. Amino acids: CASTPQPPSLAGGPGEQFF. The genes are TRBV6-2 or TRBV6-3 and TRBJ2-1, with TRBD2 identical over 12 bases. Trimming removed 7 bases from V and 9 bases from J; junction bases left unmatched: 22. Germline loops: CDR1 MNHEY, CDR2 SVGEGT. The CDR3 contains 19 residues.

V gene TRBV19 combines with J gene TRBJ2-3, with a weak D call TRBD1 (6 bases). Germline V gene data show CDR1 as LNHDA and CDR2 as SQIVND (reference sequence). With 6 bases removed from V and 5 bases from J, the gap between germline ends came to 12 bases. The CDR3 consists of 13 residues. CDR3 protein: CASSTGYGDTQYF. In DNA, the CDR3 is TGTGCCAGTAGCACAGGGTATGGAGATACGCAGTATTTT.

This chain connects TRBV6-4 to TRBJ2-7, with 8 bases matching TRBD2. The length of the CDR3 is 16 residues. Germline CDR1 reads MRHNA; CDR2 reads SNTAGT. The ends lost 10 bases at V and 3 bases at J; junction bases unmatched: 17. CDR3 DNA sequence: TGTGCCACCCCGGGAGGGCCCCAAACATTTCGCTACGAGCAGTACTTC. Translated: CATPGGPQTFRYEQYF.

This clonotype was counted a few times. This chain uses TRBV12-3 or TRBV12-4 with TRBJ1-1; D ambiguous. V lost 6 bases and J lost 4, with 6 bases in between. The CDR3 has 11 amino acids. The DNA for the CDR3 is TGTGCCAGCAGCTCGGGCACTGAAGCTTTCTTT. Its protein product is CASSSGTEAFF.

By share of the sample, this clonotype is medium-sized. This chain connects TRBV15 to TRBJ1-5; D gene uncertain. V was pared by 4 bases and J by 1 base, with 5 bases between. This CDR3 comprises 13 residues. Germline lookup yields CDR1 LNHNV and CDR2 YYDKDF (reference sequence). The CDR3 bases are TGTGCCACCAGCATGGAGAGCAATCAGCCCCAGCATTTT. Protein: CATSMESNQPQHF.

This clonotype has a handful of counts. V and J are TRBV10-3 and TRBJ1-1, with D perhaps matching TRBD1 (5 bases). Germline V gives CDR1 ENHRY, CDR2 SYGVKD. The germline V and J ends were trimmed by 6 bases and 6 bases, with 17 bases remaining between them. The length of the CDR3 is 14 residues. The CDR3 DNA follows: TGTGCCATCAGCCCGGGGGAGGGGCGGGCTGAAGCTTTCTTT. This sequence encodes CAISPGEGRAEAFF.

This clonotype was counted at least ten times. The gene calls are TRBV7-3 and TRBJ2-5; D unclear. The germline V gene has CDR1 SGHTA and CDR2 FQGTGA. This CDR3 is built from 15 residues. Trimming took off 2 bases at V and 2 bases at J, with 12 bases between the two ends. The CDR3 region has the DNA TGTGCCAGCAGCTTACAAGGCCAGGTTCAAGAGACCCAGTACTTC. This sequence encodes CASSLQGQVQETQYF.

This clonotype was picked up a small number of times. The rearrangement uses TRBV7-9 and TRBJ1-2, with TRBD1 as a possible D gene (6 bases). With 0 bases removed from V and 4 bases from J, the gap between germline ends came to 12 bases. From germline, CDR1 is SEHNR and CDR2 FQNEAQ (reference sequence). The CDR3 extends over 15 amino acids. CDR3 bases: TGTGCCAGCAGCTTAGCTTCCAGGGGCGGCTATGGCTACACCTTC. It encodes CASSLASRGGYGYTF.